This T cell receptor beta chain was retrieved from a study of response to subunit inactivated influenza vaccine. One entry per CDR3 protein, called by TCRdb with MiXCR from the RT-PCR reads. The sample shows approximately 250,000 distinct CDR3 sequences, approximately 12% of them seen only once. The CDR3 covers 16 residues. The rearrangement links TRBV21-1 to TRBJ1-5; the table names TRBD1, a call not compared with the DNA. TRBV21-1 is recorded as a pseudogene. The specimen was non-naive T cells sorted from PBMCs, collected less than 15 days before vaccination. The TCR sequence derives from a man between 45 and 60 years old who received an inactivated influenza vaccine. The CDR3 is CASSSHTGGVNQPQHF. The CDR3, as DNA: TGTGCCAGCAGCAGCCATACAGGGGGAGTCAATCAGCCCCAGCATTTT.